This TCR beta chain derives from a study of blood T cell repertoires in COVID-19. Study background: In each case, the material was cDNA or gDNA derived from T cells, B-cell-depleted T cells, or PBMCs.

This clone was detected only a few times. The V and J ends lost 0 bases and 7 bases, in that order; junction bases with no gene match: 6. The CDR3 covers 16 residues. The V gene's germline CDR1 is MRHNA and CDR2 SNTAGT. Source study methods: Using reference gene primer amplification, nucleated cell counts were estimated. Sequencing used immunoSEQ multiplex PCR; TCRdb keeps in-frame clones, though not all of them. V, J and clone size reflect that table, while D and trimming were determined from the DNA. The sample records approximately 50,000 clones, about nine tenths being singletons. This clonotype was obtained from a man aged 50 or older with active COVID-19. The sample comprised peripheral blood. This sequence joins TRBV6-4 and TRBJ2-1; 10 nucleotides align to TRBD2. CDR3 residues: CASSDSASGGANEQFF. The DNA for the CDR3 is TGTGCCAGCAGTGACTCGGCTAGCGGGGGTGCTAATGAGCAGTTCTTC.